These 9 T cell receptor beta chains came from one sample sequenced in a study of graft-versus-host responses after intestinal transplantation. No antigen has been assigned to these receptors. Some clones are missing from TCRdb's copy, which holds only in-frame ones; the method was immunoSEQ multiplex PCR. The profile covers more than 90,000 clones, with around 94% appearing a single time and 1% to 1.5% taken by the ten largest. The sequencing here drew on unstimulated CD8+ T cells sorted from spleen or lymph node cells, taken before transplant. The source is a human donor who was the organ donor for an intestinal transplant.

The chain recombines TRBV15 with TRBJ2-2, with 7 bases fitting TRBD1. Germline lookup yields CDR1 LNHNV and CDR2 YYDKDF (reference sequence). Trimming at V came to 4 bases and at J to 6 bases, leaving 5 bases not matched to a gene. This CDR3 is 14 amino acids long. The CDR3 DNA reads as TGTGCCACCAGCAAGACAGGGTTCGCCGGGGAGCTGTTTTTT. Protein product: CATSKTGFAGELFF. Combining the CDR3 with reference TRBV15 and TRBJ2-2 gives the whole variable domain DAMVIQNPRYQVTQFGKPVTLSCSQTLNHNVMYWYQQKSSQAPKLLFHYYDKDFNNEADTPDNFQSRRPNTSFCFLDIRSPGLGDTAMYLCATSKTGFAGELFFGEGSRLTVL.

This clone was picked up one time. V is TRBV10-3 and J is TRBJ2-2, with TRBD2 matching over 10 bases. The junction had 10 bases not matched to a gene; V was cut back by 6 bases and J by 0 bases. Looked up from germline, CDR1 is ENHRY and CDR2 is SYGVKD. This CDR3 is built from 18 residues. CDR3 DNA: TGTGCCATCAGAGCCCCCGGGACTAGCGCCACGAACACCGGGGAGCTGTTTTTT. This encodes CAIRAPGTSATNTGELFF.

The J gene is TRBJ2-7, the V gene TRBV5-4; D is ambiguous. Germline V gene data show CDR1 as SGHNT and CDR2 as YYREEE (reference sequence). There are 14 residues in the CDR3. Trimming left V 4 bases short and J 4 bases short, with 15 bases between. The CDR3 DNA follows: TGTGCCAGCAGCGAAAATACGACGGTGTACGAGCAGTACTTC. It yields the protein CASSENTTVYEQYF.

The chain is built from TRBV7-9 and TRBJ2-1, with D uncertain. Between the trimmed V and J ends, which lost 5 bases and 9 bases, there was a span of 11 bases. The CDR3 contains 12 residues. Germline CDR1 is SEHNR and CDR2 is FQNEAQ (reference sequence). In DNA, the CDR3 is TGTGCCAGCAGCCCTGGCTGGGGTGAGCAGTTCTTC. Residues: CASSPGWGEQFF.

On this clone itself: Other DNA sequences in the sample encode the same CDR3. This chain links TRBV30 with TRBJ1-1; D possibly corresponds to TRBD1 (6 bases). The germline V gene has CDR1 GTSNPN and CDR2 SVGIG (reference sequence). V gave up 0 bases and J gave up 2 bases, with 7 bases separating them. The CDR3 covers 13 residues. This CDR3 reads CAWSVQGNTEAFF. The CDR3 DNA reads TGTGCCTGGAGTGTACAGGGAAACACTGAAGCTTTCTTT.

The V call is TRBV28, the J call TRBJ1-5; D is unresolved. Germline loops: CDR1 MDHEN, CDR2 SYDVKM. The ends were cut back, 3 bases at V and 0 bases at J, with 9 bases in the middle. This CDR3 spans 15 amino acids. Here the CDR3 reads CASSFPWFSNQPQHF. DNA of the CDR3: TGTGCCAGCAGTTTTCCTTGGTTTAGCAATCAGCCCCAGCATTTT.

The chain joins TRBV7-2 to TRBJ2-1; D is undetermined. Per germline, CDR1 SGHTA and CDR2 FQGNSA. The CDR3 spans 12 residues. V gave up 5 bases and J gave up 7 bases, with 9 bases separating them. CDR3 loop: CASSQPGNEQFF. The DNA of the CDR3 is TGTGCCAGCAGCCAACCTGGTAATGAGCAGTTCTTC. Full variable domain (remainder filled in from reference TRBV7-2 and TRBJ2-1): GAGVSQSPSNKVTEKGKDVELRCDPISGHTALYWYRQSLGQGLEFLIYFQGNSAPDKSGLPSDRFSAERTGGSVSTLTIQRTQQEDSAVYLCASSQPGNEQFFGPGTRLTVL.

Comments on this clone: A read error may account for a junction end that differs from germline. In DNA, the CDR3 is TGTGCCAGCAGGGAAGGACACTCCCAAGAGACCCAGTACTTC. The encoded protein is CASREGHSQETQYF. This chain links TRBV2 with TRBJ2-5; possibly TRBD1 for D (5 bases). Germline CDR1 and CDR2: SNHLY and FYNNEI. The CDR3 is 14 residues long.

This chain links TRBV7-9 with TRBJ1-2, with D perhaps TRBD1 (6 bases). V was clipped by 2 bases and J by 2 bases, with 9 bases between them. Germline CDR1 SEHNR, CDR2 FQNEAQ (reference sequence). This CDR3 has 14 residues. The CDR3 DNA sequence: TGTGCCAGCAGCTTACCACAGGGAAACTATGGCTACACCTTC. Protein sequence: CASSLPQGNYGYTF.